Listed below are T cell receptor beta chains from one sample, sequenced in a study of CD8 T cells in Susac syndrome. TCRdb re-called the immunoSEQ multiplex PCR reads with MiXCR, one entry per CDR3 protein. The sample yields around 170,000 distinct CDR3 sequences, about 94% seen once. The material sequenced was CD4+ T cells from PBMCs. The receptors derive from a human donor with Susac syndrome. Each CDR3 is given with its conserved first and last residue. D genes are given only for firm matches. Clone size is not always given. Where it is, it says once, few, many or a class for expanded clones.

abundance: .
j_gene: TRBJ2-1
v_gene: TRBV20-1
d_gene: TRBD2
CDR3nt: TGCAGTGCTAACTTGGGACTAGCGGTAACTACTGAGCAGTTCTTC
CDR3aa: CSANLGLAVTTEQFF

abundance: .
j_gene: TRBJ2-5
v_gene: TRBV3-1
d_gene: .
CDR3nt: TGTGCCAGCAGCCAACGCGCGGAGACCCAGTACTTC
CDR3aa: CASSQRAETQYF

abundance: .
j_gene: TRBJ1-1
v_gene: TRBV25-1
d_gene: TRBD1
CDR3nt: TGTGCCAGCAGTGGGGAAAACAGGGGGCGCGTTGGTGAAGCTTTCTTT
CDR3aa: CASSGENRGRVGEAFF

abundance: .
j_gene: TRBJ1-5
v_gene: TRBV3-1
d_gene: .
CDR3nt: TGTGCCAGCAGCCAAGACGGTAGCAATCAGCCCCAGCATTTT
CDR3aa: CASSQDGSNQPQHF

abundance: .
j_gene: TRBJ2-7
v_gene: TRBV5-1
d_gene: .
CDR3nt: TGCGCCAGCAGCTGGTCTTGGAAAGTGGACGAGCAGTACTTC
CDR3aa: CASSWSWKVDEQYF

abundance: once
j_gene: TRBJ2-1
v_gene: TRBV2
d_gene: .
CDR3nt: TGTGCCAGCATGACCGGCATTTCCCGACAGTTCTTC
CDR3aa: CASMTGISRQFF

abundance: .
j_gene: TRBJ1-2
v_gene: TRBV20-1
d_gene: TRBD1
CDR3nt: TGCAGTGTCCCCGGGACAGCCTACTATGGCTACACCTTC
CDR3aa: CSVPGTAYYGYTF

abundance: .
j_gene: TRBJ2-3
v_gene: TRBV20-1
d_gene: .
CDR3nt: TGCAGTTTTAGGGGTCTTTCTAGCACAGATACGCAGTATTTT
CDR3aa: CSFRGLSSTDTQYF

abundance: .
j_gene: TRBJ2-7
v_gene: TRBV30
d_gene: .
CDR3nt: TGTGCCTGGAGTGTAGGGTCGGGAAGATCCGAGCAGTACTTC
CDR3aa: CAWSVGSGRSEQYF

abundance: .
j_gene: TRBJ1-1
v_gene: TRBV3-1
d_gene: .
CDR3nt: TGTGCCGTAAAGGGACGCGGGATCACTGAAGCTTTCTTT
CDR3aa: CAVKGRGITEAFF

abundance: .
j_gene: TRBJ1-3
v_gene: TRBV29-1
d_gene: .
CDR3nt: TGCAGCGTAGGTACAGGGATCACTGGAAACACCATATATTTT
CDR3aa: CSVGTGITGNTIYF

abundance: .
j_gene: TRBJ1-2
v_gene: TRBV29-1
d_gene: .
CDR3nt: TGCAGCGTGGAAGAGGTGACGAACTATGGCTACACCTTC
CDR3aa: CSVEEVTNYGYTF

abundance: .
j_gene: TRBJ2-7
v_gene: TRBV7-3
d_gene: .
CDR3nt: TGTGCCAGCAGAGCACAGGCGACCTCCTACGAGCAGTACTTC
CDR3aa: CASRAQATSYEQYF

abundance: .
j_gene: TRBJ1-2
v_gene: TRBV30
d_gene: .
CDR3nt: TGTGCCTGGAGGGGAACCGGGCCTTCCTATGGCTACACCTTC
CDR3aa: CAWRGTGPSYGYTF

abundance: .
j_gene: TRBJ2-1
v_gene: TRBV5-1
d_gene: .
CDR3nt: TGCGCCAGCAGCAAAGACAGAGCCTACAATGAGCAGTTCTTC
CDR3aa: CASSKDRAYNEQFF

abundance: .
j_gene: TRBJ2-5
v_gene: TRBV20-1
d_gene: TRBD2
CDR3nt: TGCAGTGCTAGAGACGCTCAAGCGGGGTTACAAGAGACCCAGTACTTC
CDR3aa: CSARDAQAGLQETQYF

abundance: few
j_gene: TRBJ1-1
v_gene: TRBV19
d_gene: .
CDR3nt: TGTGCCAGTAGCCTGAGACAGGTGAACACTGAAGCTTTCTTT
CDR3aa: CASSLRQVNTEAFF

abundance: .
j_gene: TRBJ2-7
v_gene: TRBV6-2/TRBV6-3
d_gene: .
CDR3nt: TGTGCCAGCAGAAACGGGGGAGGATACGAGCAGTACTTC
CDR3aa: CASRNGGGYEQYF

abundance: .
j_gene: TRBJ2-3
v_gene: TRBV5-4
d_gene: .
CDR3nt: TGTGCCAGCAGCACGAGCGGGAGCACAGATACGCAGTATTTT
CDR3aa: CASSTSGSTDTQYF

abundance: .
j_gene: TRBJ1-1
v_gene: TRBV19
d_gene: .
CDR3nt: TGTGCCAGTATCGGACAGACCATGAACACTGAAGCTTTCTTT
CDR3aa: CASIGQTMNTEAFF

abundance: .
j_gene: TRBJ2-1
v_gene: TRBV25-1
d_gene: .
CDR3nt: TGTGCCAGCAGGGCAGGGGTCATCAATGAGCAGTTCTTC
CDR3aa: CASRAGVINEQFF

abundance: .
j_gene: TRBJ1-2
v_gene: TRBV12-3/TRBV12-4
d_gene: .
CDR3nt: TGTGCCAGCAGTTTAGTGATGGATGGCTACACCTTC
CDR3aa: CASSLVMDGYTF

abundance: .
j_gene: TRBJ1-2
v_gene: TRBV30
d_gene: TRBD1
CDR3nt: TGTGCCTGGAACTACCCAGGGGGCCTAAACTATGGCTACACCTTC
CDR3aa: CAWNYPGGLNYGYTF

abundance: .
j_gene: TRBJ2-1
v_gene: TRBV24-1
d_gene: .
CDR3nt: TGTGCCACCAGTGATTCCTACGAGAGCTCCTACAATGAGCAGTTCTTC
CDR3aa: CATSDSYESSYNEQFF

abundance: .
j_gene: TRBJ1-6
v_gene: TRBV21-1
d_gene: .
CDR3nt: TGTGCCAGCAGCAAAGAGGGGAGCTCCTATAATTCACCCCTCCACTTT
CDR3aa: CASSKEGSSYNSPLHF

abundance: .
j_gene: TRBJ2-7
v_gene: TRBV28
d_gene: .
CDR3nt: TGTGCCAGCAGTTTCGCCTACGAGCAGTACTTC
CDR3aa: CASSFAYEQYF

abundance: .
j_gene: TRBJ1-6
v_gene: TRBV12-3/TRBV12-4
d_gene: .
CDR3nt: TGTGCCAGCAGTTTCCTAGGGCTCGACGGTTCACCCCTCCACTTT
CDR3aa: CASSFLGLDGSPLHF

abundance: .
j_gene: TRBJ2-2
v_gene: TRBV7-9
d_gene: .
CDR3nt: TGTGCCAGCAGCGTGAATGAAGGGGAGCTGTTTTTT
CDR3aa: CASSVNEGELFF

abundance: .
j_gene: TRBJ2-2
v_gene: TRBV12-3/TRBV12-4
d_gene: .
CDR3nt: TGTGCCAGCAGTTTGGGGGCATTGACCGGGGAGCTGTTTTTT
CDR3aa: CASSLGALTGELFF